What follows are 10 T cell receptor beta chains derived from one specimen sequenced in a study of T-cell reconstitution after alpha-beta-depleted transplantation in children. A library of TCRbeta sequences, prepared with unique molecular identifiers, was generated. TCRdb reprocessed the PCR reads with MiXCR, giving one entry per CDR3 protein. The table has just under 550,000 distinct CDR3 sequences, around 16% seen once. The material was PBMCs from the stem cell graft donor, obtained from the stem cell graft. These receptors were taken from a human donor who donated a stem cell graft to a child with acute lymphoblastic leukemia.

A few counts support this clonotype. The chain is built from TRBV7-7 and TRBJ2-2, with 9 nucleotides matching TRBD1. Germline V lookup: CDR1 SSHAT, CDR2 FNYEAQ (reference sequence). The CDR3 totals 15 residues. The ends lost 4 bases at V and 7 bases at J; junction bases unmatched: 7. In nucleotides, the CDR3 is TGTGCCAGCAGCTCTGGACAGGGGAGTTACGGGGAGCTGTTTTTT. This sequence encodes CASSSGQGSYGELFF.

The rearrangement links TRBV21-1 to TRBJ2-7. TRBV21-1 is shown as a pseudogene. CDR3 length: 14 amino acids. The CDR3 region is CASSKGTDYYEQYF. DNA for the CDR3: TGTGCCAGCAGCAAAGGCACAGACTACTACGAGCAGTACTTC.

This clonotype was found a few times. The chain couples TRBV5-1 to TRBJ2-4; D call uncertain. The CDR3 length is 13 residues. Germline assignment: CDR1 SGHRS and CDR2 YFSETQ. Trimming pared 0 bases from V and 4 bases from J, leaving 5 bases between. The CDR3 reads CASSLAVKNIQYF. In DNA, the CDR3 is TGCGCCAGCAGCTTGGCAGTGAAAAACATTCAGTACTTC. Looking up the rest from reference TRBV5-1 and TRBJ2-4 gives the full variable domain: KAGVTQTPRYLIKTRGQQVTLSCSPISGHRSVSWYQQTPGQGLQFLFEYFSETQRNKGNFPGRFSGRQFSNSRSEMNVSTLELGDSALYLCASSLAVKNIQYFGAGTRLSVL.

This clonotype appeared a few times. The CDR3 loop is CASSLWTSGRDYNEQFF. The CDR3 DNA sequence: TGTGCCAGCAGCCTGTGGACTAGCGGGAGGGATTACAATGAGCAGTTCTTC. The rearrangement links TRBV5-6 to TRBJ2-1; 15 bases align to TRBD2. This CDR3 is built from 17 residues. CDR1 and CDR2 from the germline V gene are SGHDT and YYEEEE. With V trimmed by 4 bases and J by 4 bases, 6 bases remained unmatched. Supplemented by reference TRBV5-6 and TRBJ2-1, the full variable domain reads DAGVTQSPTHLIKTRGQQVTLRCSPKSGHDTVSWYQQALGQGPQFIFQYYEEEERQRGNFPDRFSGHQFPNYSSELNVNALLLGDSALYLCASSLWTSGRDYNEQFFGPGTRLTVL.

The rearrangement uses TRBV7-9 and TRBJ2-1, with D perhaps TRBD2 (6 bases). Trimming shortened V by 3 bases and J by 7 bases, and 13 bases separated the two germline ends. Looked up from germline, CDR1 is SEHNR and CDR2 is FQNEAQ (reference sequence). The CDR3 loop spans 14 amino acids. The CDR3 reads CASSLLGSGNEQFF. In DNA form, the CDR3 reads TGTGCCAGCAGCTTGCTCGGGAGTGGAAATGAGCAGTTCTTC.

A few counts support this clonotype. This chain joins TRBV7-2 and TRBJ1-1; maybe TRBD1 (6 bases). V lost 1 base to trimming and J lost 8 bases, with 14 bases between them. Germline CDR1 reads SGHTA; CDR2 reads FQGNSA. The CDR3 is 14 residues long. The CDR3 sequence is CASSLGVGAIEAFF. The CDR3 bases are TGTGCCAGCAGCTTAGGGGTGGGGGCAATCGAAGCTTTCTTT.

This clonotype came up a few times. The rearrangement links TRBV7-7 to TRBJ1-6, with a possible D match to TRBD1 (5 bases). Trimming shortened V by 5 bases and J by 11 bases, and 13 bases separated the two germline ends. Germline values: CDR1 SSHAT, CDR2 FNYEAQ (reference sequence). The CDR3 extends over 13 amino acids. The CDR3 DNA reads TGTGCCAGCAGCACGGGACCGGGAACACCCCTCCACTTT. It is translated as CASSTGPGTPLHF.

This clonotype was detected only a few times. The CDR3 loop reads CSAGPNLAPDSPLHF. The CDR3, as DNA: TGCAGTGCGGGACCTAACCTCGCCCCCGATTCACCCCTCCACTTT. V is TRBV20-1 and J is TRBJ1-6; D perhaps matches TRBD1 (5 bases). The germline V and J ends were trimmed by 6 bases and 8 bases, with 20 bases remaining between them. Per germline, CDR1 DFQATT and CDR2 SNEGSKA (reference sequence). The CDR3 contains 15 residues.

The J gene is TRBJ2-5, the V gene TRBV5-1; no reliable D call. The length of the CDR3 is 15 residues. Trimming pared 4 bases from V and 2 bases from J, leaving 15 bases between. CDR1 is SGHRS and CDR2 is YFSETQ in the germline V gene. Here the CDR3 reads CASSKGPNPQETQYF. The CDR3 region has the DNA TGCGCCAGCAGCAAAGGACCAAACCCTCAAGAGACCCAGTACTTC.

This clonotype has at least ten counts. The J gene is TRBJ2-1, the V gene TRBV5-1; D remains ambiguous. Trimming left V 0 bases short and J 0 bases short, with 7 bases between. The CDR3 has 15 residues. In germline, CDR1 is SGHRS, CDR2 YFSETQ. The CDR3, as DNA: TGCGCCAGCAGCTTGGAGCCCGGCTCCTACAATGAGCAGTTCTTC. Translation gives CASSLEPGSYNEQFF.